This TCR beta chain was sequenced during a study of cytomegalovirus exposure and HLA in healthy donors. Amplification used 60 Vbeta primers and 13 Jbeta primers. Profiled with immunoSEQ multiplex PCR; TCRdb holds only in-frame clones, not every one. The table shows 270,000 or so clones, with roughly 88% occurring only once. V dropped 3 bases and J dropped 3; count of bases not matched to a gene: 7. The germline CDR1 and CDR2 sequences are SGHDT and YYEEEE. This CDR3 region has 16 residues. Unrecorded immune exposures were likely, despite nominal health at sampling. The receptor was derived from a man between 40 and 49 years old in good health and CMV-seropositive. Sequencing used PBMCs. The chain is built from TRBV5-6 and TRBJ2-5; 11 positions match TRBD2. Here the CDR3 reads CASSSTSGDGEETQYF. CDR3 DNA sequence: TGTGCCAGCAGCTCGACTAGCGGGGACGGGGAAGAGACCCAGTACTTC.